Reported below is one T cell receptor beta chain. The antigen remains undetermined. Trimming shortened V by 0 bases and J by 3 bases, and 6 bases separated the two germline ends. CDR1 KGHSH and CDR2 LQKENI come from the germline V gene. The CDR3 is made up of 13 amino acids. These data are taken from a study of early T cells in non-severe SARS-CoV-2 infection. Study-level background: Chains stayed unpaired after sequencing of bulk RNA from unsorted whole blood.

Study-level results: Reliance on VDJdb matching favored anti-spike CD8 responses; private and CD4 specificities were missed.

The protocol attached unique molecular identifiers to individual cDNA molecules. TCRdb itself ran the 5' RACE reads through MiXCR, one entry per CDR3 protein. The repertoire holds about 60,000 distinct CDR3 sequences, with roughly 14% as singletons. Material for sequencing was whole blood. The sequence was obtained from an adult who was a healthcare worker with PCR-confirmed SARS-CoV-2 infection or an uninfected control (not recorded which). The V gene is TRBV18, the J gene TRBJ2-7; D remains unclear. The CDR3 DNA sequence: TGTGCCAGCTCACCACCATCAGGCTACGAGCAGTACTTC. As protein: CASSPPSGYEQYF.